These 24 T cell receptor beta chains originate from one sample sequenced in a study of cytomegalovirus exposure and HLA in healthy donors. Researchers ran the PCR with 60 Vbeta and 13 Jbeta primers. Repertoires were generated with immunoSEQ multiplex PCR, while TCRdb's copy carries only in-frame clones and drops some. The sample shows 150,000 to 200,000 clones, approximately 80% of them seen only once. Sequenced: PBMCs. These receptor sequences come from a middle-aged woman in good health and CMV-seronegative.

The chain is built from TRBV11-3 and TRBJ2-2; maybe TRBD2 (5 bases). The V end was cut by 2 bases, the J end by 3 bases, with 10 bases between. This CDR3 spans 15 amino acids. CDR1 is SGHNT, CDR2 YENEEA, per germline. The CDR3, as DNA: TGTGCCAGCAGCTTAAGGGCAGCGGACACCGGGGAGCTGTTTTTT. As protein: CASSLRAADTGELFF.

V is TRBV28 and J is TRBJ2-7, with D possibly TRBD1 on 5 matching bases. The ends were cut back, 1 base at V and 5 bases at J, with 15 bases in the middle. The length of the CDR3 is 15 residues. In germline, CDR1 is MDHEN, CDR2 SYDVKM. CDR3 nucleotide sequence: TGTGCCAGCAGTTTATTGGGCAGGGTGAATCACGAGCAGTACTTC. Its protein product is CASSLLGRVNHEQYF.

This clone has a single count. The chain has TRBV4-3 and TRBJ2-1, with 9 bases matching TRBD1. There are 16 residues in the CDR3. Germline V gives CDR1 LGHNA, CDR2 YSLEER. J gave up 4 bases and V 2 bases, and 6 bases lay outside the gene matches. In nucleotides, the CDR3 is TGCGCCAGCAGCCAACCGGACAGGGGACGGTACAATGAGCAGTTCTTC. This codes for CASSQPDRGRYNEQFF.

The V call is TRBV6-6, the J call TRBJ1-4, with D unclear. Trimming cost V 6 bases and J 4 bases, with 6 bases left between them. Germline CDR1 reads MNHNY; CDR2 reads SVGAGI (reference sequence). The CDR3 consists of 12 residues. CDR3 region: CASRGLNEKLFF. CDR3 bases: TGTGCCAGCAGGGGCCTTAATGAAAAACTGTTTTTT.

The V gene is TRBV5-1, the J gene TRBJ1-1; D uncertain. This CDR3 contains 14 residues. Germline V gene data show CDR1 as SGHRS and CDR2 as YFSETQ. V was clipped by 4 bases and J by 2 bases, with 12 bases between them. The CDR3 loop reads CASSPASVNTEAFF. CDR3 coding DNA: TGCGCCAGCAGCCCTGCGTCGGTAAACACTGAAGCTTTCTTT.

This rearrangement joins TRBV29-1 to TRBJ2-2; tentative D call: TRBD2 (6 bases). Trimming took off 0 bases at V and 6 bases at J, with 11 bases between the two ends. The CDR3 covers 14 residues. Germline lookup yields CDR1 SQVTM and CDR2 ANQGSEA. The CDR3 is CSVEDTSGSGELFF. CDR3 coding DNA: TGCAGCGTTGAAGACACCAGCGGGTCCGGGGAGCTGTTTTTT.

The chain links TRBV4-2 to TRBJ2-7, with 7 bases that match TRBD1. The CDR3 length is 13 residues. V shed 3 bases and J 2 bases; nucleotides not matched to a gene: 1. The germline CDR1 and CDR2 sequences are LGHNA and YNFKEQ. The CDR3 region is CASSHTGAYEQYF. For the CDR3, the DNA is TGTGCCAGCAGCCATACAGGGGCCTACGAGCAGTACTTC.

This sequence joins TRBV2 and TRBJ1-2; 10 bases match TRBD1. The length of the CDR3 is 14 residues. Looked up from germline, CDR1 is SNHLY and CDR2 is FYNNEI. V lost 6 bases and J lost 9; bases outside the gene matches: 10. CDR3 amino acids: CASSPGTGEYSYTF. CDR3 DNA sequence: TGTGCCAGCAGCCCCGGGACAGGGGAATATAGCTACACCTTC.

This clone was counted a single time. The V gene is TRBV29-1, the J gene TRBJ2-7; the match to TRBD2 covers 10 bases. The ends lost 5 bases at V and 2 bases at J; junction bases unmatched: 3. Germline V gene sequence: CDR1 SQVTM, CDR2 ANQGSEA. The CDR3 length is 13 residues. In nucleotides, the CDR3 is TGCAGCGTTAGCGGGAGGGATACCTACGAGCAGTACTTC. Translated, it gives CSVSGRDTYEQYF.

The V call is TRBV10-3, the J call TRBJ2-7, with a possible D match to TRBD2 (5 bases). In germline, CDR1 is ENHRY, CDR2 SYGVKD. This CDR3 contains 12 residues. V was trimmed by 9 bases and J by 2 bases, leaving 11 bases between them. In DNA, the CDR3 is TGTGCCATACTAACTAGTACCTACGAGCAGTACTTC. Translated, it gives CAILTSTYEQYF.

This clone was seen a single time. V and J are TRBV7-2 and TRBJ2-5; a weak D match, TRBD1 (5 bases). Per the germline V gene, CDR1 is SGHTA and CDR2 is FQGNSA. The CDR3 totals 13 residues. With 7 bases removed from V and 2 bases from J, the gap between germline ends came to 11 bases. The CDR3 here is CASNRIQQETQYF. As DNA, the CDR3 is TGTGCCAGCAACAGGATCCAGCAAGAGACCCAGTACTTC. Full variable domain (rest looked up from reference TRBV7-2 and TRBJ2-5): GAGVSQSPSNKVTEKGKDVELRCDPISGHTALYWYRQSLGQGLEFLIYFQGNSAPDKSGLPSDRFSAERTGGSVSTLTIQRTQQEDSAVYLCASNRIQQETQYFGPGTRLLVL.

The chain employs TRBV7-2 and TRBJ2-7, with 9 bases aligning to TRBD1. Germline CDR1 SGHTA, CDR2 FQGNSA. J lost 0 bases, V lost 6 bases, and 6 bases had no gene match. The CDR3 extends over 15 amino acids. CDR3 coding DNA: TGTGCCAGCAGGGCCGGGACAGGGTTCTCCTACGAGCAGTACTTC. Protein sequence: CASRAGTGFSYEQYF. The variable domain in full, completed from reference TRBV7-2 and TRBJ2-7, reads GAGVSQSPSNKVTEKGKDVELRCDPISGHTALYWYRQSLGQGLEFLIYFQGNSAPDKSGLPSDRFSAERTGGSVSTLTIQRTQQEDSAVYLCASRAGTGFSYEQYFGPGTRLTVT.

DNA for the CDR3: TGTGCCAGTAGTATTTTTTCCGGGGCCTACGAGCAGTACTTC. Residues: CASSIFSGAYEQYF. The gene calls are TRBV19 and TRBJ2-7; a possible D gene is TRBD2 (5 bases). Trimming pared 3 bases from V and 2 bases from J, leaving 11 bases between. The CDR3 runs 14 residues. Germline V gene sequence: CDR1 LNHDA, CDR2 SQIVND (reference sequence). The whole variable domain, filled in from reference TRBV19 and TRBJ2-7, reads DGGITQSPKYLFRKEGQNVTLSCEQNLNHDAMYWYRQDPGQGLRLIYYSQIVNDFQKGDIAEGYSVSREKKESFPLTVTSAQKNPTAFYLCASSIFSGAYEQYFGPGTRLTVT.

The chain uses TRBV9 and TRBJ2-3; 8 positions agree with TRBD2. Trimming took 0 bases from V and 4 from J; bases not matched to a gene: 7. Germline V gene lookup returns CDR1 SGDLS and CDR2 YYNGEE. CDR3 length equals 16 residues. The CDR3 nucleotides read TGTGCCAGCAGCGTAGTGGTTAGCGGGGACCCAGATACGCAGTATTTT. Translation: CASSVVVSGDPDTQYF.

The rearrangement uses TRBV27 and TRBJ1-4; TRBD1 might be the D (6 bases). The CDR3 sequence is 11 residues long. Germline lookup yields CDR1 MNHEY and CDR2 SMNVEV (reference sequence). V lost 2 bases to trimming and J lost 11 bases, with 6 bases between them. CDR3 sequence: CASSLQGKLFF. The CDR3 region has the DNA TGTGCCAGCAGTTTACAGGGGAAACTGTTTTTT.

Only one count was recorded for this clone. This sequence joins TRBV25-1 and TRBJ2-5; 8 bases are a match to TRBD2. The CDR3 contains 16 residues. V shed 3 bases, J shed 3 bases, and the junction held 9 bases outside the gene matches. Germline-derived CDR1 and CDR2 are MGHDK and SYGVNS. As DNA, the CDR3 is TGTGCCAGCAGTGACCCCAAGACTAGCGTAGAAGAGACCCAGTACTTC. This encodes CASSDPKTSVEETQYF.

The chain employs TRBV27 and TRBJ1-6; TRBD1 might be the D (5 bases). Germline V lookup: CDR1 MNHEY, CDR2 SMNVEV (reference sequence). The length of the CDR3 is 16 residues. V was clipped by 8 bases and J by 11 bases, with 25 bases between them. In DNA form, the CDR3 reads TGTGCCAGCGCCAGCCCCCTCCGGGACTTCCGGGCACCCCTCCACTTT. Protein: CASASPLRDFRAPLHF.

This clone was recorded only once. The chain is built from TRBV28 and TRBJ2-1; D possibly corresponds to TRBD2 (6 bases). This CDR3 spans 15 amino acids. The germline V and J ends were trimmed by 6 bases and 0 bases, with 12 bases remaining between them. Germline V gene data show CDR1 as MDHEN and CDR2 as SYDVKM. In DNA, the CDR3 is TGTGCCAGCAGCCTATACGGGGGCTCCTACAATGAGCAGTTCTTC. Translating it yields CASSLYGGSYNEQFF.

The V and J genes are TRBV5-1 and TRBJ2-7; D possibly corresponds to TRBD2 (6 bases). The V end was cut by 4 bases, the J end by 4 bases, with 18 bases between. The V gene's germline CDR1 is SGHRS and CDR2 YFSETQ. CDR3 length equals 15 residues. CDR3 sequence (DNA): TGCGCCAGCAGCCTCGGGCGGGGTTTTAGTTACGAGCAGTACTTC. This sequence encodes CASSLGRGFSYEQYF.

The genes are TRBV28 and TRBJ2-7; no clear D. CDR1 and CDR2 (germline): MDHEN, SYDVKM. The CDR3 contains 13 residues. V lost 6 bases and J lost 0, with 9 bases in between. The CDR3 loop is CASRFLDSYEQYF. For the CDR3, the DNA is TGTGCCAGCAGATTTTTAGACTCCTACGAGCAGTACTTC.

V is TRBV29-1 and J is TRBJ2-2; D might be TRBD1 (5 bases). Germline V gives CDR1 SQVTM, CDR2 ANQGSEA. This CDR3 is 14 amino acids long. V gave up 2 bases and J gave up 0 bases, with 7 bases separating them. CDR3 sequence reads: CSVEQGSNTGELFF. DNA for the CDR3: TGCAGCGTTGAACAGGGCTCGAACACCGGGGAGCTGTTTTTT.

This clone showed up just once. The chain couples TRBV27 to TRBJ1-5, with D possibly TRBD1 on 5 matching bases. Germline V gives CDR1 MNHEY, CDR2 SMNVEV (reference sequence). This CDR3 has 13 residues. Deletions cut 8 bases from V and 4 bases from J, with 12 bases between. In DNA, the CDR3 is TGTGCCAGCCAAAGACAGCCGAATCAGCCCCAGCATTTT. Protein: CASQRQPNQPQHF.

This clone has more than one count but fewer than ten. This is likely an artifact of a read error, given a far larger clone one base away. The same CDR3 arises from other DNA sequences in this sample as well. J is TRBJ2-1 and V is TRBV11-2; 13 nucleotides line up with TRBD2. Looked up from germline, CDR1 is SGHAT and CDR2 is FQNNGV. The junction had 2 bases not matched to a gene; V was cut back by 5 bases and J by 4 bases. The CDR3 consists of 15 residues. CDR3: CASSQLAGGYNEQFF. Here the CDR3 DNA reads TGTGCCAGCAGCCAACTAGCGGGAGGGTACAATGAGCAGTTCTTC.

The chain carries TRBV28 and TRBJ1-2; possibly TRBD1 for D (5 bases). The CDR3 runs to 14 residues. The germline V and J ends were trimmed by 5 bases and 5 bases, with 15 bases remaining between them. CDR1 is MDHEN, CDR2 SYDVKM, per germline. This chain's CDR3 is CASSTQGRVYGYTF. The CDR3 DNA reads TGTGCCAGCAGTACTCAGGGTCGGGTTTATGGCTACACCTTC.